This is a list of T cell receptor beta chains from one sample in a study of T cell repertoires in cytomegalovirus infection. TCRdb re-called the reads through MiXCR, storing one row per CDR3 protein. The sample shows about 460,000 distinct CDR3 sequences, over 9% of them seen only once. The specimen was PBMCs. All receptors come from a human donor in good health (CMV status not recorded). Some clones in this sample may be carry-over from other donors' samples. Both conserved end residues are part of each CDR3. The order of the fields is D gene, clone size, V gene, J gene, CDR3 protein, CDR3 DNA. A D gene is named only where the DNA matches it firmly. Clone size appears in some rows only: once, few, many, or a class for an expanded clone.

TRBD1	many	TRBV27	TRBJ1-5	CASSLTGGPYFSNQPQHF	TGTGCCAGCAGTTTAACAGGGGGCCCCTATTTCAGCAATCAGCCCCAGCATTTT
TRBD1	.	TRBV29-1	TRBJ1-2	CSVAGQGIYGYTF	TGCAGCGTTGCGGGACAGGGGATCTATGGCTACACCTTC
TRBD1	many	TRBV11-2	TRBJ2-1	CASSSRTGTGTYNEQFF	TGTGCCAGCAGCTCCCGTACCGGGACAGGGACCTACAATGAGCAGTTCTTC
TRBD1	many	TRBV6-6	TRBJ1-1	CASRGDSRNTEAFF	TGTGCCAGCAGGGGGGACAGCCGGAACACTGAAGCTTTCTTT
TRBD2	.	TRBV20-1	TRBJ2-3	CSAATSGYETDTQYF	TGCAGTGCCGCGACTAGCGGGTATGAGACAGATACGCAGTATTTT
.	many	TRBV7-2	TRBJ1-5	CASSSWGTANQPQHF	TGTGCCAGCAGCTCCTGGGGGACGGCCAATCAGCCCCAGCATTTT
TRBD2	few	TRBV9	TRBJ2-1	CASSVGGGGLAGGNEQFF	TGTGCCAGCAGCGTAGGAGGTGGGGGACTAGCGGGAGGGAATGAGCAGTTCTTC
.	many	TRBV6-5	TRBJ2-3	CASSYGGTQYF	TGTGCCAGCAGTTACGGGGGCACGCAGTATTTT
.	.	TRBV9	TRBJ2-3	CASSVEKGTDTQYF	TGTGCCAGCAGCGTAGAAAAGGGCACAGATACGCAGTATTTT
TRBD2	.	TRBV2	TRBJ2-7	CASSDRTSGGLFYEQYF	TGTGCCAGCAGTGACCGGACTAGCGGGGGTCTATTCTACGAGCAGTACTTC
.	many	TRBV7-9	TRBJ1-1	CASSGSDPPYPRGAFF	TGTGCCAGCAGCGGGTCGGACCCACCATATCCTCGCGGAGCTTTCTTT
TRBD2	many	TRBV7-2	TRBJ2-2	CASSFPSTSGTNTGELFF	TGTGCCAGCAGCTTCCCCTCGACTAGCGGGACGAACACCGGGGAGCTGTTTTTT
TRBD2	many	TRBV5-1	TRBJ2-3	CASSPRTSGVPDTQYF	TGCGCCAGCAGCCCTAGGACTAGCGGGGTGCCAGATACGCAGTATTTT
.	few	TRBV2	TRBJ1-6	CASRVGNSPLHF	TGTGCCAGCAGAGTGGGGAATTCACCCCTCCACTTT
TRBD2	many	TRBV10-3	TRBJ2-7	CAIRREGLREQYF	TGTGCCATCAGGCGGGAGGGCCTAAGGGAGCAGTACTTC
.	many	TRBV6-5	TRBJ1-2	CASSYGASYTF	TGTGCCAGCAGTTATGGGGCGAGCTACACCTTC
TRBD1	many	TRBV24-1	TRBJ2-1	CATSDVGTGDEQFF	TGTGCCACCAGTGACGTCGGGACAGGGGATGAGCAGTTCTTC
.	many	TRBV28	TRBJ2-6	CASSPTPSAGANVLTF	TGTGCCAGCAGTCCAACACCGTCGGCTGGGGCCAACGTCCTGACTTTC
TRBD2	.	TRBV2	TRBJ2-5	CASLSGAKRGNQETQYF	TGTGCCAGCCTATCGGGGGCAAAGCGGGGGAACCAAGAGACCCAGTACTTC
TRBD1	many	TRBV5-1	TRBJ1-2	CASSRGQGGGYTF	TGCGCCAGCAGCAGAGGACAGGGCGGGGGCTACACCTTC
TRBD2	many	TRBV12-3/TRBV12-4	TRBJ2-5	CASSFRSGGAKETQYF	TGTGCCAGCAGTTTCCGTAGCGGGGGGGCCAAAGAGACCCAGTACTTC
TRBD1	.	TRBV29-1	TRBJ2-1	CSVEGSGTVNEQFF	TGCAGCGTTGAAGGTTCTGGGACAGTCAATGAGCAGTTCTTC
.	.	TRBV3-1	TRBJ2-4	CASSQDRNRQYF	TGTGCCAGCAGCCAAGATAGGAACAGGCAGTACTTC
TRBD2	few	TRBV20-1	TRBJ2-1	CSARAGTSGNRRQFF	TGCAGTGCTAGAGCCGGGACTAGCGGGAACCGTCGGCAGTTCTTC
TRBD1	many	TRBV11-2	TRBJ1-1	CASSPELGTGATEAFF	TGTGCCAGCAGTCCCGAACTGGGGACAGGGGCCACTGAAGCTTTCTTT
TRBD2	.	TRBV5-6	TRBJ2-3	CASSPGPPTSGGADTQYF	TGTGCCAGCAGCCCGGGACCTCCGACTAGCGGGGGCGCAGATACGCAGTATTTT
TRBD1	.	TRBV15	TRBJ2-3	CATTGGTGRDTQYF	TGTGCCACCACCGGGGGGACAGGGCGCGATACGCAGTATTTT
.	few	TRBV15	TRBJ2-1	CATSTKSRGGNEQFF	TGTGCCACCAGCACAAAATCCAGGGGAGGCAATGAGCAGTTCTTC
TRBD1	few	TRBV28	TRBJ2-7	CASRTGGRSYEQYF	TGTGCCAGCAGGACAGGGGGTCGGTCCTACGAGCAGTACTTC
TRBD1	many	TRBV7-3	TRBJ1-3	CASSLTGDRGDTIYF	TGTGCCAGCAGCTTAACGGGGGACAGGGGTGACACCATATATTTT
TRBD2	many	TRBV7-8	TRBJ2-3	CASSHFGTSVDTQYF	TGTGCCAGCAGCCATTTCGGGACTAGCGTCGATACGCAGTATTTT
.	.	TRBV5-5	TRBJ1-2	CASSLDPGDGYGYTF	TGTGCCAGCAGTTTGGACCCCGGGGATGGCTATGGCTACACCTTC
.	many	TRBV7-6	TRBJ2-1	CASSLANSNEQFF	TGTGCCAGCAGCTTAGCGAATAGCAATGAGCAGTTCTTC
TRBD2	.	TRBV20-1	TRBJ2-7	CSARASGGGEQYF	TGCAGTGCTAGAGCAAGCGGGGGGGGCGAGCAGTACTTC
TRBD1	many	TRBV12-5	TRBJ1-6	CASGLEILQGRGDSPLHF	TGTGCTAGTGGTTTGGAGATTTTACAGGGGCGCGGGGATTCACCCCTCCACTTT
.	few	TRBV6-6	TRBJ2-1	CASEDDEQFF	TGTGCCAGCGAGGACGATGAGCAGTTCTTC
.	few	TRBV10-3	TRBJ2-5	CAISEARTEETQYF	TGTGCCATCAGTGAGGCCCGAACAGAAGAGACCCAGTACTTC
TRBD2	few	TRBV20-1	TRBJ2-3	CSARPRLAGGGDTQYF	TGCAGTGCGCGACCCCGGCTAGCGGGGGGGGGAGATACGCAGTATTTT
.	many	TRBV5-5	TRBJ2-2	CASSKRAGNTGELFF	TGTGCCAGCAGTAAGCGGGCGGGTAACACCGGGGAGCTGTTTTTT
.	many	TRBV12-3/TRBV12-4	TRBJ1-1	CASSLNRANTEAFF	TGTGCCAGCAGTTTGAACAGGGCGAACACTGAAGCTTTCTTT
.	many	TRBV30	TRBJ1-1	CAWADYTEAFF	TGTGCCTGGGCTGATTACACTGAAGCTTTCTTT
.	.	TRBV12-3/TRBV12-4	TRBJ2-1	CASSFSGGARNEQFF	TGTGCCAGCAGTTTTAGTGGGGGGGCGAGGAATGAGCAGTTCTTC
TRBD1	few	TRBV10-3	TRBJ1-3	CAISESGQGRHTIYF	TGTGCCATCAGTGAGTCGGGACAGGGAAGGCACACCATATATTTT
.	.	TRBV6-5	TRBJ1-6	CDSRGNSYNSPLHF	TGTGACAGCAGAGGGAACTCCTATAATTCACCCCTCCACTTT
TRBD1	.	TRBV6-5	TRBJ2-5	CASSTAGTGGQETQYF	TGTGCCAGCAGCACCGCCGGGACAGGGGGCCAAGAGACCCAGTACTTC
TRBD1	.	TRBV20-1	TRBJ1-2	CSARDRDRLGYTF	TGCAGTGCTAGAGATCGGGACAGACTGGGCTACACCTTC
.	few	TRBV29-1	TRBJ2-4	CSVESWAGNIQYF	TGCAGCGTTGAAAGCTGGGCCGGGAACATTCAGTACTTC
.	.	TRBV10-3	TRBJ2-1	CAIRGEGHLYNEQFF	TGTGCCATCAGGGGGGAGGGACATCTTTACAATGAGCAGTTCTTC
.	.	TRBV28	TRBJ2-5	CASSLRGEASLLQETQYF	TGTGCCAGCAGTTTAAGGGGGGAGGCCAGCCTCCTTCAAGAGACCCAGTACTTC
.	many	TRBV12-3/TRBV12-4	TRBJ1-2	CASSPSLNYGYTF	TGTGCCAGCAGTCCTTCTTTAAACTATGGCTACACCTTC
.	many	TRBV11-1	TRBJ2-2	CASSLIRRVDPAMDTGELFF	TGTGCCAGCAGCTTAATCCGCCGGGTTGATCCCGCGATGGACACCGGGGAGCTGTTTTTT
.	many	TRBV19	TRBJ1-1	CASSPRASRDTEAFF	TGTGCCAGTAGCCCTCGGGCCTCGAGGGACACTGAAGCTTTCTTT
.	.	TRBV27	TRBJ2-3	CASSLSVSGTDTQNF	TGTGCCAGCAGTCTCTCCGTTAGCGGCACAGATACGCAGAATTTT
.	many	TRBV19	TRBJ1-1	CASSIEENTEAFF	TGTGCCAGTAGTATAGAAGAGAACACTGAAGCTTTCTTT
.	many	TRBV7-2	TRBJ1-1	CASSRNTQNTEAFF	TGTGCCAGCAGCCGTAATACCCAGAACACTGAAGCTTTCTTT